This TCR beta chain came from a study of shared clonotypes between healthy human individuals. Study-wide results and caveats: Clonotype sharing among donors was thought likely to change with sequencing depth.

This CDR3 has 13 residues. V lost 3 bases to trimming and J lost 2 bases, with 7 bases between them. Germline CDR1 SGHTA, CDR2 FQGNSA. None of the donors, who were healthy HIV-negative adults, had recently had acute infections or vaccinations. Every subset had its genomic DNA shared out evenly among several immunoSEQ plates. In the authors' methods: Junction-only sequences produced by ImmunoSEQ had no quality scores, so filtering differed. The method was immunoSEQ multiplex PCR; TCRdb's version includes in-frame clones alone and lacks a portion of them. V, J and clone size derive from that table, while D and trimming were established from the DNA sequence. The data hold approximately 460,000 clones, with more than 70% observed a single time. Details on this clone: Its antigen is undetermined.

This chain joins TRBV7-2 and TRBJ2-5; D is unresolved. This sequence was found in a middle-aged woman in good health. Some clones in this sample may be carry-over from other donors' samples. Material: PBMCs. CDR3 sequence (DNA): TGTGCCAGCAGCTTCACTGTTCAAGAGACCCAGTACTTC. Protein: CASSFTVQETQYF.